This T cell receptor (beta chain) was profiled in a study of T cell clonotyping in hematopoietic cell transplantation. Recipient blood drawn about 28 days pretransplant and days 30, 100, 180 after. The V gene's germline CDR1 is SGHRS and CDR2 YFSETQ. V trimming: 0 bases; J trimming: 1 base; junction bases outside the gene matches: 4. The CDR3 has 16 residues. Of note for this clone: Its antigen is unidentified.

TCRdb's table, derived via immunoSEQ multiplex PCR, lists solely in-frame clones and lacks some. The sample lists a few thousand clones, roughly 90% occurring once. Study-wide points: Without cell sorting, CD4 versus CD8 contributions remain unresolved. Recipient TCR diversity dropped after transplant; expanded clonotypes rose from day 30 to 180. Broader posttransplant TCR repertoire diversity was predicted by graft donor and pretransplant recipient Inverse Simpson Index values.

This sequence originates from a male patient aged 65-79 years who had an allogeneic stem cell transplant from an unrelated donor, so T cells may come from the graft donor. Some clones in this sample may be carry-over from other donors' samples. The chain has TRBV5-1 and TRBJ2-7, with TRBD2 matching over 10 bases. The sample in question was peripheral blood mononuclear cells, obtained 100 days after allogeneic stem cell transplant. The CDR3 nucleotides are TGCGCCAGCAGCTTGGAGGGACTAGCGCGTTCCTACGAGCAGTACTTC. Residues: CASSLEGLARSYEQYF.